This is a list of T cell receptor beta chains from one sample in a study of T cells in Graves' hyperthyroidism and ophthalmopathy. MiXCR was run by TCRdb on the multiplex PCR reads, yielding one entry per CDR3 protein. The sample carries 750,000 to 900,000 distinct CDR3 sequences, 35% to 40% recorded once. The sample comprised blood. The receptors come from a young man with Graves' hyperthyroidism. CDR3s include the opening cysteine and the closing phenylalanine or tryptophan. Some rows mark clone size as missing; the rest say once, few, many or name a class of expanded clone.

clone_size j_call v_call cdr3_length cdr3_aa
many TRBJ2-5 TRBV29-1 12 CSVIAGQETQYF
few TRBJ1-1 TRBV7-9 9 CASDKRAFF
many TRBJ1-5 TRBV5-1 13 CASSPGRNQPQHF
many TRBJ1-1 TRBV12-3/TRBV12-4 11 CASSSTFEAFF
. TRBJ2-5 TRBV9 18 CASSARGDQRGVQETQYF
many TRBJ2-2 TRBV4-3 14 CASSPRPNTGELFF
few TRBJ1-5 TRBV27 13 CASSPGEDQPQHF
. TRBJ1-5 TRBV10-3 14 CAISESTRGQPQHF
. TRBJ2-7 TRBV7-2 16 CASSSLDTAEPYEQYF
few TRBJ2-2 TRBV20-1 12 CSARDITGELFF
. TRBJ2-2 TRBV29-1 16 CSVTGGLAGEFGELFF
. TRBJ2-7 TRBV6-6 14 CASSTRTESYEQYF
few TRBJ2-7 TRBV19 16 CASSIGGGSRIYEQYF
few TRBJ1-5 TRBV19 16 CASSTTGTGTGQPQHF
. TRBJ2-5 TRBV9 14 CASNPGGVRETQYF
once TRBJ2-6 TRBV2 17 CASSSRQLSSGANVLTF
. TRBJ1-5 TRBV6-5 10 CARKSQPQHF
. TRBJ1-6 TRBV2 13 CASPGTVNSPLHF
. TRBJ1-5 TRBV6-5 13 CASSYGVTQPQHF
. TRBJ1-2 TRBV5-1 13 CASSSAGTYGYTF
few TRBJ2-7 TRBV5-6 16 CASSSTDRGLSYEQYF
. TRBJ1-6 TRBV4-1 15 CASSQPRDRASPLHF
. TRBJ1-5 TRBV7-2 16 CASSWGQGADYQPQHF
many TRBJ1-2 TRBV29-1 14 CSVEEGESNYGYTF
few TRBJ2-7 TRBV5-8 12 CASGDGPYEQYF